Reported below is one TCR beta chain. In the original workflow: Estimates of nucleated cell counts were drawn from the amplification of reference gene primers. Libraries were prepared by immunoSEQ multiplex PCR; TCRdb keeps only in-frame clonotypes and omits some of them. That table furnishes V, J and clone size, whereas the DNA furnished D and trimming. In the table there are some 70,000 clones, 86% of which are singletons. The sample comes from a study of blood T cell repertoires in COVID-19. For the study at large: The origin of the acute and convalescent COVID-19 samples was the United States, Italy and Spain. T cells, B-cell-depleted T cells, or PBMCs provided the cDNA or gDNA that served as material.

V trimming: 8 bases; J trimming: 3 bases; junction bases outside the gene matches: 7. This CDR3 is 14 amino acids long. The germline gives CDR1 MDHEN, CDR2 SYDVKM. Sequencing was performed on peripheral blood. This chain connects TRBV28 to TRBJ2-1, with TRBD1 matching over 7 bases. The source of this sequence is a man between 25 and 39 years old with acute or convalescent COVID-19. In DNA, the CDR3 is TGTGCCAGCCGTTGGGACAGCGACTACAATGAGCAGTTCTTC. Translating gives CASRWDSDYNEQFF. The full variable domain, in which reference TRBV28 and TRBJ2-1 provide the parts outside the CDR3, is DVKVTQSSRYLVKRTGEKVFLECVQDMDHENMFWYRQDPGLGLRLIYFSYDVKMKEKGDIPEGYSVSREKKERFSLILESASTNQTSMYLCASRWDSDYNEQFFGPGTRLTVL.